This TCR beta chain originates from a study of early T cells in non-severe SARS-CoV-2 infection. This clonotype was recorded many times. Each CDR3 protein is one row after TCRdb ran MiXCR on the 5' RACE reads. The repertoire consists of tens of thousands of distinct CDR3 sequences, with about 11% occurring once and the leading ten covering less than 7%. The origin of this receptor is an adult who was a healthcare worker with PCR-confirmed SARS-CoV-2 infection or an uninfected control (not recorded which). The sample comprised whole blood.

The CDR3 sequence: CASSYPSSRMRFYEQYF. The CDR3 DNA sequence: TGTGCCAGCAGTTACCCCTCATCAAGGATGAGGTTCTACGAGCAGTACTTC. This chain uses TRBV6-6 with TRBJ2-7, with D unclear. Germline V gene data show CDR1 as MNHNY and CDR2 as SVGAGI (reference sequence). The germline V and J ends were trimmed by 2 bases and 3 bases, with 20 bases remaining between them. This CDR3 is 17 amino acids long.